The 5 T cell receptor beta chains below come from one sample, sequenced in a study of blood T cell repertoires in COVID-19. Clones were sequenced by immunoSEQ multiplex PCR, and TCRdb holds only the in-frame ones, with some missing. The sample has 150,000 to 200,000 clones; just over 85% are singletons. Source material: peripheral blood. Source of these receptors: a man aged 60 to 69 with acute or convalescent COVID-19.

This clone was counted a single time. The CDR3 loop is CASSHILLGRLNTEAFF. The CDR3 bases are TGTGCCAGCAGCCATATCTTGCTGGGGCGTCTGAACACTGAAGCTTTCTTT. The chain couples TRBV3-1 (or the pseudogene TRBV3-2) to TRBJ1-1; TRBD1 is a possible D gene (5 bases). Germline CDR1 is LGHDT and CDR2 is YNNKEL (reference sequence). Trimming took 3 bases from V and 0 from J, leaving 17 bases between them. The CDR3 has 17 residues.

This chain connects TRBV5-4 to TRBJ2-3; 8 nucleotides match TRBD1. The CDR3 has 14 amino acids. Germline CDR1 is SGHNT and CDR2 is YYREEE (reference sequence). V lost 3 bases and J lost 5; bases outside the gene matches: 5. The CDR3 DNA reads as TGTGCCAGCAGCTCCGGGACAGGAGGAGATACGCAGTATTTT. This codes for CASSSGTGGDTQYF.

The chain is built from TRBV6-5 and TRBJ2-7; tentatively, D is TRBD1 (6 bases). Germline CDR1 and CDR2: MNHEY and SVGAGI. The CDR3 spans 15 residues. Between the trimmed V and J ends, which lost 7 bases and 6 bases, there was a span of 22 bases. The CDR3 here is CASIWGPGPRSEQYF. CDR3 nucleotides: TGTGCCAGCATCTGGGGGCCGGGACCCCGGAGCGAGCAGTACTTC.

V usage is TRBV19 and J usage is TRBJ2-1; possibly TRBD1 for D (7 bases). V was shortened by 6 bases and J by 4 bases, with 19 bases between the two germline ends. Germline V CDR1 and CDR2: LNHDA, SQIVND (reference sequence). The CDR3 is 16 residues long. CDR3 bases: TGTGCCAGTAGCCCTTGGGGGCAGGGGGGATACAATGAGCAGTTCTTC. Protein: CASSPWGQGGYNEQFF.

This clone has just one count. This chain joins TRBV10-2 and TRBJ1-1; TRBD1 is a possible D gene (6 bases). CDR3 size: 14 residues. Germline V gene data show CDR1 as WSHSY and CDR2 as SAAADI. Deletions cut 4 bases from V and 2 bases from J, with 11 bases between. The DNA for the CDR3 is TGCGCCAGCAGTGTTTCGACAGGCAACACTGAAGCTTTCTTT. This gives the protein CASSVSTGNTEAFF.